One sample yielded the 12 T cell receptor beta chains listed below, sequenced in a study of patients and donors after allogeneic stem cell transplantation. TCRdb analysed the RT-PCR reads with MiXCR anew, one entry per CDR3 protein. The sample has 800,000 to 1,000,000 distinct CDR3 sequences; about a sixth are singletons. The sample consisted of blood, either unsorted or a sorted T cell fraction (not recorded which). These receptors all stem from a human donor who was either an allogeneic HSCT recipient or a stem cell or donor lymphocyte infusion donor (not recorded which). It is not recorded whose cells these are; they may come from a transplant donor.

This clonotype was observed a few times. V usage is TRBV9 and J usage is TRBJ2-1; D is perhaps TRBD1 (6 bases). This CDR3 contains 15 residues. CDR1 and CDR2 (germline): SGDLS, YYNGEE. V shed 1 base and J shed 2 bases, with 10 bases lying between them. The CDR3 DNA follows: TGTGCCAGCAGCGTATTTGGGGACACCTACAATGAGCAGTTCTTC. Amino acids: CASSVFGDTYNEQFF.

This clonotype was found a few times. This chain links TRBV20-1 with TRBJ1-2; 12 nucleotides align to TRBD1. Germline values: CDR1 DFQATT, CDR2 SNEGSKA (reference sequence). The CDR3 is 14 amino acids. V was pared by 5 bases and J by 7 bases, with 8 bases of the junction left unmatched. CDR3 bases: TGCAGTGCTCGTCCCGGGACAGGGGGCGGTGGCTACACCTTC. Translation gives CSARPGTGGGGYTF.

The chain is built from TRBV5-1 and TRBJ2-2, with 8 bases lining up with TRBD2. The CDR3 has 16 amino acids. V lost 0 bases to trimming and J lost 3 bases; unmatched junction nucleotides: 4. Germline-derived CDR1 and CDR2 are SGHRS and YFSETQ. The CDR3 reads CASSLEGTRYTGELFF. CDR3 sequence (DNA): TGCGCCAGCAGCTTGGAAGGGACTAGGTACACCGGGGAGCTGTTTTTT. The full variable domain, with the rest looked up from reference TRBV5-1 and TRBJ2-2, is KAGVTQTPRYLIKTRGQQVTLSCSPISGHRSVSWYQQTPGQGLQFLFEYFSETQRNKGNFPGRFSGRQFSNSRSEMNVSTLELGDSALYLCASSLEGTRYTGELFFGEGSRLTVL.

This clonotype occurred a few times. The chain carries TRBV7-9 and TRBJ2-7; no clear D gene. Looked up from germline, CDR1 is SEHNR and CDR2 is FQNEAQ (reference sequence). Deletions cut 5 bases from V and 3 bases from J, with 17 bases between. The CDR3 is made up of 15 amino acids. The CDR3 sequence is CASSPTRRLSYEQYF. CDR3 nucleotide sequence: TGTGCCAGCAGCCCAACCCGGAGACTCAGCTACGAGCAGTACTTC.

This clonotype was seen a few times. V usage is TRBV5-1 and J usage is TRBJ2-2, with D maybe TRBD2 (5 bases). Germline lookup yields CDR1 SGHRS and CDR2 YFSETQ. V gave up 0 bases and J gave up 5 bases, with 11 bases separating them. The CDR3 sequence is 15 residues long. The DNA of the CDR3 is TGCGCCAGCAGCTTGGTACCGCGGAGGACCGGGGAGCTGTTTTTT. As protein: CASSLVPRRTGELFF.

This clonotype was found many times. The chain couples TRBV20-1 to TRBJ2-1; 9 nucleotides line up with TRBD2. V shed 6 bases, J shed 3 bases, and the junction held 12 bases outside the gene matches. Germline-derived CDR1 and CDR2 are DFQATT and SNEGSKA (reference sequence). This CDR3 is built from 16 residues. CDR3 residues: CSAAPWAGGIYNEQFF. The CDR3, as DNA: TGCAGTGCCGCCCCGTGGGCGGGAGGGATCTACAATGAGCAGTTCTTC.

The table lists this clonotype with a few counts. This chain uses TRBV7-2 with TRBJ2-3; D is undetermined. Trimming stripped 2 bases from V and 4 bases from J, with 10 bases between. The CDR3 covers 14 residues. Germline V lookup: CDR1 SGHTA, CDR2 FQGNSA. The CDR3 sequence: CASSLSLAPDTQYF. Here the CDR3 DNA reads TGTGCCAGCAGCTTATCCTTGGCTCCAGATACGCAGTATTTT.

This chain joins TRBV7-2 and TRBJ1-3; a possible D gene is TRBD1 (5 bases). The CDR3 totals 15 residues. Germline-derived CDR1 and CDR2 are SGHTA and FQGNSA. V was clipped by 5 bases and J by 0 bases, with 11 bases between them. The CDR3 DNA reads as TGTGCCAGCAGCAACCGGGGCCCCTCTGGAAACACCATATATTTT. Its protein product is CASSNRGPSGNTIYF.

This clonotype was detected a few times. The chain links TRBV4-3 to TRBJ2-5; 10 bases are a match to TRBD1. Trimming removed 1 base from V and 4 bases from J; junction bases left unmatched: 3. The length of the CDR3 is 15 residues. Per the germline V gene, CDR1 is LGHNA and CDR2 is YSLEER. The CDR3 DNA reads as TGCGCCAGCAGCCAAGGGACAGGGGGGAGAGAGACCCAGTACTTC. Translation: CASSQGTGGRETQYF.

V usage is TRBV14 and J usage is TRBJ2-7; maybe TRBD2 (5 bases). Between the trimmed V and J ends, which lost 4 bases and 0 bases, there was a span of 13 bases. This CDR3 spans 15 amino acids. Germline CDR1 and CDR2: SGHDN and FVKESK. The CDR3 protein is CASSLRGSVSYEQYF. CDR3 DNA sequence: TGTGCCAGCAGCCTCCGGGGATCGGTCTCCTACGAGCAGTACTTC.

J is TRBJ1-1 and V is TRBV20-1; TRBD1 matches at 7 bases. The CDR3 covers 12 residues. Germline V gives CDR1 DFQATT, CDR2 SNEGSKA (reference sequence). V dropped 6 bases and J dropped 7; count of bases not matched to a gene: 8. For the CDR3, the DNA is TGCAGTGCCAGGACAGGAAATATTGAAGCTTTCTTT. This gives the protein CSARTGNIEAFF.

In its sample, this clonotype was seen a few times. The chain employs TRBV27 and TRBJ1-1; TRBD1 is a possible D gene (6 bases). The CDR3 loop spans 15 amino acids. V lost 6 bases to trimming and J lost 1 base, with 15 bases between them. CDR1 is MNHEY, CDR2 SMNVEV, per germline (reference sequence). The CDR3 sequence is CASRDLGQSNTEAFF. CDR3 nucleotide sequence: TGTGCCAGCAGGGACTTAGGACAGTCGAACACTGAAGCTTTCTTT.